The 3 T cell receptor beta chains listed next were all sequenced from one sample in a study of CD8 T cells in Susac syndrome. A quantity of about 0.5 to 1 ug RNA underwent reverse transcription using random hexamers. A single record per CDR3 protein comes from TCRdb applying MiXCR to the immunoSEQ multiplex PCR reads. The sample lists 100,000 to 150,000 distinct CDR3 sequences, 90% to 95% occurring once. Sequenced: CD8+ T cells from PBMCs. The receptors were gathered from a human donor with Susac syndrome.

The chain recombines TRBV30 with TRBJ1-1; TRBD1 might be the D (6 bases). The CDR3 runs 13 residues. Germline lookup yields CDR1 GTSNPN and CDR2 SVGIG (reference sequence). Deletions cut 3 bases from V and 3 bases from J, with 11 bases between. In DNA form, the CDR3 reads TGTGCCTGGAGCCCAGGGGTGCACACTGAAGCTTTCTTT. This gives the protein CAWSPGVHTEAFF.

This chain links TRBV5-6 with TRBJ1-5, with D perhaps TRBD1 (5 bases). CDR3 length equals 15 residues. Per germline, CDR1 SGHDT and CDR2 YYEEEE. The ends were cut back, 0 bases at V and 5 bases at J, with 12 bases in the middle. The CDR3 nucleotides are TGTGCCAGCAGCTTGGAGGGCCTGGGGGATCAGCCCCAGCATTTT. Translated: CASSLEGLGDQPQHF.

This clonotype was picked up one time. The rearrangement uses TRBV7-6 and TRBJ1-5; D is unresolved. The CDR3 loop spans 15 amino acids. CDR1 SGHVS and CDR2 FNYEAQ come from the germline V gene. The V gene lost 5 bases and the J gene lost 0 bases, with 11 bases spanning the gap. This CDR3 reads CASSPDTLSNQPQHF. The CDR3 nucleotides read TGTGCCAGCAGCCCCGACACCCTTAGCAATCAGCCCCAGCATTTT. The whole variable domain, remainder taken from reference TRBV7-6 and TRBJ1-5, is GAGVSQSPRYKVTKRGQDVALRCDPISGHVSLYWYRQALGQGPEFLTYFNYEAQQDKSGLPNDRFSAERPEGSISTLTIQRTEQRDSAMYRCASSPDTLSNQPQHFGDGTRLSIL.